In this sample, the clone carrying this TCR beta chain turned up many times. What it binds is not known. The data stem from a study of regulatory T cells in long-lasting Graves disease. Regarding the study as a whole: Small numbers of samples may have cut accuracy. Peripheral blood, not thyroid tissue, was the sole material studied.

Indicated time point: newly diagnosed GD, antithyroid drugs for less than 3 months. The TCR library used RNA extracted from PBMCs. An endocrinology unit in Xi'an, China, supplied the patients. The authors built TCR beta libraries using iRepertoire HTBI primers and Arm-PCR of CDR3 regions. TCRdb recomputed calls from the multiplex PCR reads with MiXCR, one row per CDR3 protein. Here the sample spans hundreds of thousands of distinct CDR3 sequences, 16% being singletons. This sample was shared with a second study, whose subject was T cells in Graves' hyperthyroidism and ophthalmopathy. From that paper: Researchers barred patients who had uncontrolled infection, other autoimmune disease, pregnancy or lactation.

This material consisted of peripheral blood mononuclear cells (PBMCs), taken at new diagnosis, from a patient treated with antithyroid drugs. The receptor comes from a woman aged 25 to 39 with Graves disease.

CDR3 coding DNA: TGTGCCAGCAGATTCGACGGCCTTATGAACACTGAAGCTTTCTTT. Translating it yields CASRFDGLMNTEAFF. The V gene is TRBV6-1, the J gene TRBJ1-1; D unresolved. V was clipped by 6 bases and J by 0 bases, with 14 bases between them. The germline gives CDR1 MNHNS, CDR2 SASEGT. The CDR3 loop spans 15 amino acids.